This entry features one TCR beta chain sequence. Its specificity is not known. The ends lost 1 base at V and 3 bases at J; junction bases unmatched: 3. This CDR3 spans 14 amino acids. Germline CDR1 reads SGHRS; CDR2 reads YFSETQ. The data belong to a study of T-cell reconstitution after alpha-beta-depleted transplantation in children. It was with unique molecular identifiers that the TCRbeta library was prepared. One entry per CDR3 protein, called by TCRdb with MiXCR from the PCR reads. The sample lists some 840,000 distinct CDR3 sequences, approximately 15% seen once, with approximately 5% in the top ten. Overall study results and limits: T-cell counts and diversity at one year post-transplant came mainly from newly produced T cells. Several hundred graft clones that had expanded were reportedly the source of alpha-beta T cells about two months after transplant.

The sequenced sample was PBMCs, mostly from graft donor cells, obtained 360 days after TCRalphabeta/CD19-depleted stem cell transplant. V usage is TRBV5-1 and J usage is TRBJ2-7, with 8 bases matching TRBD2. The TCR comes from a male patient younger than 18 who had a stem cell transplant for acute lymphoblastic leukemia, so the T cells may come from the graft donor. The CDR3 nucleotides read TGCGCCAGCAGCTTGCCAGCGGGGGACTACGAGCAGTACTTC. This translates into CASSLPAGDYEQYF.